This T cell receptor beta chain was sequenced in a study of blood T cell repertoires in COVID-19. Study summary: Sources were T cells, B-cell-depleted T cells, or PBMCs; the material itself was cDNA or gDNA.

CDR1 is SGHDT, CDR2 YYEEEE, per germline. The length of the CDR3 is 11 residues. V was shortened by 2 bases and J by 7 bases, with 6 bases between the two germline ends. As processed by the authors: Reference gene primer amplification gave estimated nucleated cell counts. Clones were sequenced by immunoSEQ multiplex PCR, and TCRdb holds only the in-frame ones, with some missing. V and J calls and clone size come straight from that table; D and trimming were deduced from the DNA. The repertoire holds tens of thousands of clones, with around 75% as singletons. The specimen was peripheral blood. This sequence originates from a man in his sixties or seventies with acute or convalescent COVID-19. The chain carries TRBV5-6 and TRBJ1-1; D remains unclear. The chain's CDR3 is CASSLSHEAFF. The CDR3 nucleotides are TGTGCCAGCAGCTTATCCCATGAAGCTTTCTTT.